These 24 T cell receptor beta chains came from one sample sequenced in a study of Ad26.COV2.S vaccination and SARS-CoV-2 variants (dated by TCRdb to the early 2020s). The intended sense of this specimen's treatment or condition label: over 15 received Ad26.COV2.S at low or high dose, single or two shots; about 5 received placebo; per-sample allocation not given. Repertoires of vaccine and placebo recipients were sequenced from samples collected on day 63 after the first injection. The library was generated by the immunoSEQ multiplex PCR assay. In its TCRdb copy, this immuneACCESS table keeps in-frame sequences only and misses some clones. Where compared with another copy, unresolved V genes explain less than half of these, and the others have no known cause. This sample gives fewer than 400,000 clones in total; around four fifths of them show up just once. Together, the top ten hold 2% to 2.5% of the sample.

The material was peripheral blood, obtained in a trial of Ad26.COV2.S vaccine versus placebo. These receptors all stem from a person between 18 and 65 years old who received the Ad26.COV2.S COVID-19 vaccine or a placebo.

The J gene is TRBJ1-1, the V gene TRBV10-3; D is perhaps TRBD1 (5 bases). Trimming shortened V by 10 bases and J by 4 bases, and 10 bases separated the two germline ends. The CDR3 spans 11 residues. Germline V gives CDR1 ENHRY, CDR2 SYGVKD. CDR3 amino acids: CATMGGTEAFF. CDR3 sequence (DNA): TGTGCCACCATGGGGGGCACTGAAGCTTTCTTT.

The genes are TRBV7-9 and TRBJ2-2, with D perhaps TRBD2 (5 bases). This CDR3 spans 15 amino acids. Germline V CDR1 and CDR2: SEHNR, FQNEAQ (reference sequence). V was shortened by 5 bases and J by 2 bases, with 12 bases between the two germline ends. CDR3 in amino acids: CASSPEELNTGELFF. CDR3 sequence (DNA): TGTGCCAGCAGCCCGGAGGAGCTTAACACCGGGGAGCTGTTTTTT.

This clone occurred a few times. CDR3 region: CASSLGGLSSYNEQFF. CDR3 sequence (DNA): TGTGCCAGCAGTTTGGGCGGACTGAGCTCCTACAATGAGCAGTTCTTC. The chain employs TRBV6-2 or TRBV6-3 and TRBJ2-1, with TRBD2 as a possible D gene (5 bases). Trimming took 4 bases from V and 0 from J, leaving 13 bases between them. This CDR3 is 16 amino acids long. The germline CDR1 and CDR2 sequences are MNHEY and SVGEGT.

This sequence joins TRBV28 and TRBJ1-1, with a tentative D call TRBD1 (5 bases). V dropped 10 bases and J dropped 4 bases, with 10 bases sitting between them. In germline, CDR1 is MDHEN, CDR2 SYDVKM. The CDR3 length is 11 residues. The CDR3 nucleotides read TGTGCCATGACAGCTGGCACTGAAGCTTTCTTT. Residues: CAMTAGTEAFF.

The chain combines TRBV6-5 with TRBJ2-3; no clear D. Germline CDR1 and CDR2: MNHEY and SVGAGI. This CDR3 has 13 residues. V lost 5 bases and J 4 bases, leaving 10 bases between the germline ends. CDR3 nucleotides: TGTGCCAGCAGTCGCACTTCCGCAGATACGCAGTATTTT. Protein sequence: CASSRTSADTQYF.

The gene calls are TRBV2 and TRBJ1-1; D remains unclear. Per the germline V gene, CDR1 is SNHLY and CDR2 is FYNNEI. Trimming stripped 10 bases from V and 0 bases from J, with 15 bases between. The CDR3 runs 14 residues. Here the CDR3 reads CAKRTRSLNTEAFF. DNA of the CDR3: TGTGCCAAAAGGACCCGAAGTCTGAACACTGAAGCTTTCTTT. Full variable domain (rest looked up from reference TRBV2 and TRBJ1-1): EPEVTQTPSHQVTQMGQEVILRCVPISNHLYFYWYRQILGQKVEFLVSFYNNEISEKSEIFDDQFSVERPDGSNFTLKIRSTKLEDSAMYFCAKRTRSLNTEAFFGQGTRLTVV.

The chain combines TRBV5-1 with TRBJ2-5; no reliable D call. Germline-derived CDR1 and CDR2 are SGHRS and YFSETQ. V lost 0 bases and J 4 bases, leaving 13 bases between the germline ends. The CDR3 runs 15 residues. CDR3 amino acids: CASSLGEILGETQYF. CDR3 coding DNA: TGCGCCAGCAGCTTGGGCGAGATCCTGGGAGAGACCCAGTACTTC.

The chain combines TRBV13 with TRBJ2-1; possibly TRBD2 for D (5 bases). The V gene's germline CDR1 is PRHDT and CDR2 FYEKMQ (reference sequence). Trimming pared 2 bases from V and 6 bases from J, leaving 14 bases between. The CDR3 loop spans 15 amino acids. Here the CDR3 reads CASSLPLTSGNEQFF. The CDR3 nucleotides are TGTGCCAGCAGCTTACCTCTTACTAGTGGCAATGAGCAGTTCTTC.

This clone was counted once. The rearrangement joins TRBV19 to TRBJ1-3; 7 nucleotides line up with TRBD1. Germline CDR1 and CDR2: LNHDA and SQIVND (reference sequence). The CDR3 contains 16 residues. J lost 0 bases, V lost 7 bases, and 9 bases had no gene match. CDR3 residues: CASIRQGSFSGNTIYF. As DNA, the CDR3 is TGTGCCAGTATCCGACAGGGAAGTTTCTCTGGAAACACCATATATTTT.

The V call is TRBV29-1, the J call TRBJ1-6; D is undetermined. The germline V gene encodes CDR1 SQVTM and CDR2 ANQGSEA. The CDR3 has 15 amino acids. V was cut by 5 bases and J by 0 bases, with 11 bases left in between. CDR3 nucleotide sequence: TGCAGCGTTCTAAGTGGCAGCTCCTATAATTCACCCCTCCACTTT. Translating it yields CSVLSGSSYNSPLHF.

With respect to this clone: A read error may account for a junction end that differs from germline. This rearrangement joins TRBV19 to TRBJ1-3; D is ambiguous. The CDR3 has 12 residues. Germline CDR1 reads LNHDA; CDR2 reads SQIVND (reference sequence). The CDR3 region is CASSITGGLPFF. The CDR3 DNA reads as TGTGCCAGTAGTATTACCGGTGGTTTACCTTTCTTT.

V usage is TRBV28 and J usage is TRBJ2-5; maybe TRBD1 (6 bases). Germline V gene data show CDR1 as MDHEN and CDR2 as SYDVKM. This CDR3 spans 14 amino acids. V was pared by 5 bases and J by 4 bases, with 14 bases between. The CDR3 DNA reads TGTGCCAGCAGTCCCCAGGGGTATAGAGAGACCCAGTACTTC. This encodes CASSPQGYRETQYF.

The chain employs TRBV7-3 and TRBJ2-3; no clear D. CDR3 size: 12 residues. CDR1 is SGHTA, CDR2 FQGTGA, per germline. V gave up 5 bases and J gave up 2 bases, with 5 bases separating them. The CDR3 loop is CASSPPTDTQYF. CDR3 in DNA: TGTGCCAGCAGCCCCCCCACAGATACGCAGTATTTT.

The CDR3 nucleotides are TGCAGCGTTGATCGGCAGGGGCAAGAGACCCAGTACTTC. It translates to CSVDRQGQETQYF. This chain uses TRBV29-1 with TRBJ2-5; weak D call: TRBD1 (6 bases). V dropped 3 bases and J dropped 2 bases, with 10 bases sitting between them. CDR3 length equals 13 residues. Per germline, CDR1 SQVTM and CDR2 ANQGSEA.

The J gene is TRBJ2-7, the V gene TRBV21-1. TRBV21-1 is an annotated pseudogene. This CDR3 comprises 16 residues. The CDR3 here is CASSSPSRLQRPEQYF. The CDR3, as DNA: TGTGCCAGCAGCTCACCCTCCCGTCTTCAACGTCCCGAGCAGTACTTC.

V usage is TRBV6-5 and J usage is TRBJ2-5; TRBD2 matches at 7 bases. Germline V CDR1 and CDR2: MNHEY, SVGAGI. The CDR3 has 15 residues. Trimming took 7 bases from V and 1 from J; bases not matched to a gene: 9. This chain's CDR3 is CASNSHGGGQETQYF. The CDR3 DNA reads as TGTGCCAGCAATTCCCACGGCGGGGGCCAAGAGACCCAGTACTTC.

The genes are TRBV19 and TRBJ2-1; 9 nucleotides align to TRBD1. J gave up 7 bases and V 6 bases, and 7 bases lay outside the gene matches. CDR1 is LNHDA and CDR2 is SQIVND in the germline V gene (reference sequence). CDR3 length equals 14 residues. DNA of the CDR3: TGTGCCAGTAGAAAACAGGGGGCAACGAATGAGCAGTTCTTC. Its translation is CASRKQGATNEQFF. Full variable domain (outside the CDR3, taken from reference TRBV19 and TRBJ2-1): DGGITQSPKYLFRKEGQNVTLSCEQNLNHDAMYWYRQDPGQGLRLIYYSQIVNDFQKGDIAEGYSVSREKKESFPLTVTSAQKNPTAFYLCASRKQGATNEQFFGPGTRLTVL.

The rearrangement links TRBV11-3 to TRBJ1-1, with 8 bases that match TRBD1. The germline V gene has CDR1 SGHNT and CDR2 YENEEA. The ends lost 1 base at V and 5 bases at J; junction bases unmatched: 3. This CDR3 region has 14 residues. The CDR3 is CASSLGQGKTEAFF. The CDR3, as DNA: TGTGCCAGCAGCTTAGGACAGGGGAAGACTGAAGCTTTCTTT.

V gene TRBV30 combines with J gene TRBJ2-2; 8 nucleotides align to TRBD2. The ends lost 0 bases at V and 1 base at J; junction bases unmatched: 10. This CDR3 contains 18 residues. In germline, CDR1 is GTSNPN, CDR2 SVGIG (reference sequence). CDR3 sequence (DNA): TGTGCCTGGAGTGTACTAACGGGGGGGCTTCGGAACACCGGGGAGCTGTTTTTT. It yields the protein CAWSVLTGGLRNTGELFF.

The V gene is TRBV2, the J gene TRBJ1-6; 9 nucleotides line up with TRBD1. V was clipped by 6 bases and J by 5 bases; unmatched bases: 2. The CDR3 extends over 14 amino acids. The V gene's germline CDR1 is SNHLY and CDR2 FYNNEI. CDR3 nucleotides: TGTGCCAGCAGAAGGACAGGGGATAATTCACCCCTCCACTTT. Residues: CASRRTGDNSPLHF.

The genes are TRBV5-4 and TRBJ1-1; D not certain. Per the germline V gene, CDR1 is SGHNT and CDR2 is YYREEE (reference sequence). The CDR3 contains 15 residues. Trimming shortened V by 0 bases and J by 0 bases, and 9 bases separated the two germline ends. CDR3 in amino acids: CASSLGGKMNTEAFF. DNA for the CDR3: TGTGCCAGCAGCTTGGGTGGCAAAATGAACACTGAAGCTTTCTTT.

The chain carries TRBV27 and TRBJ2-7, with D possibly being TRBD1 (5 bases). The CDR3 covers 14 residues. Germline loops: CDR1 MNHEY, CDR2 SMNVEV (reference sequence). The V gene lost 3 bases and the J gene lost 1 base, with 10 bases spanning the gap. CDR3 bases: TGTGCCAGCAGTTTGTCTGACAGTTCCTACGAGCAGTACTTC. Amino acids: CASSLSDSSYEQYF.

This clone appeared a few times. This chain links TRBV10-3 with TRBJ2-3; 10 bases agree with TRBD2. J was trimmed by 5 bases and V by 2 bases; bases with no gene match: 7. The CDR3 covers 16 residues. Per the germline V gene, CDR1 is ENHRY and CDR2 is SYGVKD. The CDR3 here is CAISETAGGPGDTQYF. In DNA, the CDR3 is TGTGCCATCAGTGAGACAGCGGGGGGGCCGGGAGATACGCAGTATTTT.

This chain links TRBV5-1 with TRBJ2-7, with TRBD1 matching 11 bases. Germline CDR1 is SGHRS and CDR2 is YFSETQ. This CDR3 has 14 residues. Trimming at V came to 4 bases and at J to 5 bases, leaving 5 bases not matched to a gene. This CDR3 is CASSQGTGGNEQYF. DNA for the CDR3: TGCGCCAGCAGCCAAGGGACAGGGGGGAACGAGCAGTACTTC.